This TCR beta chain was recorded in a study of immune cell composition in non-small cell lung cancer. This clone is a singleton in its sample. Its specificity is not known. Some clones are missing from TCRdb's copy, which holds only in-frame ones; the method was immunoSEQ multiplex PCR. The sample lists roughly 4,900 clones; 65% to 90% were seen once. Germline-derived CDR1 and CDR2 are SGHAT and FQNNGV. The CDR3 has 15 residues. V dropped 7 bases and J dropped 3; count of bases not matched to a gene: 8. Study results and limitations: Squamous carcinomas (about 75%) more often had tumour-associated clones >0.5% than adenocarcinomas (around 33%).

Frozen unsorted single-cell suspensions supplied the genomic DNA. The receptor was derived from a human donor with non-small cell lung cancer. The sequencing sample was made of lung tumor tissue. The gene calls are TRBV11-2 and TRBJ2-1; 8 bases match TRBD2. The CDR3 DNA follows: TGTGCCAGCACCAGATCGGGGGGGGGCTACAATGAGCAGTTCTTC. This gives the protein CASTRSGGGYNEQFF.